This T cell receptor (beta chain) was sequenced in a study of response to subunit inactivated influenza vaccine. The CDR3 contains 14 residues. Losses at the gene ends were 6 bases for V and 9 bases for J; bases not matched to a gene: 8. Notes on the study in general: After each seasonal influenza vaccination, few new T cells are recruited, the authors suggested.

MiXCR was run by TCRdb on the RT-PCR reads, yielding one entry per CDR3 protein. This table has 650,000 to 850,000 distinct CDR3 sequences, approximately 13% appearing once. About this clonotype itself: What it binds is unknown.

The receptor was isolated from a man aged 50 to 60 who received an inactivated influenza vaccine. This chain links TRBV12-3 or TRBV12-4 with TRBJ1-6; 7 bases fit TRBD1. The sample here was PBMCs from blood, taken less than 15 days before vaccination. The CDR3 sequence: CASSAGGGSSPLHF. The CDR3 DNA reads TGTGCCAGCAGCGCAGGGGGAGGGAGTTCACCCCTCCACTTT.